This T cell receptor (beta chain) was observed in a study of T cells in Graves' hyperthyroidism and ophthalmopathy (dated by TCRdb to 2018 to 2020). Some background on the complete study: Peripheral blood was collected at initial diagnosis, before any treatment. A discovery cohort of roughly 100 patients, approximately 44 with Graves' ophthalmopathy and over 55 with stable Graves' hyperthyroidism, was used to find distinguishing TCR V-J signatures. After blood sampling, hyperthyroidism patients were treated with methimazole at a starting dose of 30 mg daily, and ophthalmopathy patients were treated with high-dose intravenous methylprednisolone. Prospective prediction of ophthalmopathy was tested in an independent validation cohort consisting of roughly 20 hyperthyroidism patients and approximately 16 patients who later progressed to ophthalmopathy. The paper describes TCR Vbeta CDR3 sequencing of around 140 peripheral blood samples, made up of 40 to 45 ophthalmopathy patients, some 80 hyperthyroidism patients and roughly 17 progressor patients. In addition, the study compared T-cell repertoires in thyroid tissue and in blood from several Graves' hyperthyroidism patients. The approximately 100 discovery patients were randomly split 7:3 into training and test sets.

The study at large found these results: A model built on a 13 V-J signature distinguished ophthalmopathy from stable hyperthyroidism, reaching about 89% sensitivity and about 81% specificity in cross-validation and 80%/75% in testing. Most expanded thyroid clonotypes (frequency above 0.001) were also detected in blood, suggesting blood repertoires may reflect thyroid immune responses. In validation, the model predicted progression to ophthalmopathy a median of approximately 6.3 months before onset, with over 55% sensitivity and 72.22% specificity. No statistical method was used to fix the sample size in advance, and group allocation was not hidden from the investigators.

This clonotype was detected only a few times. The clone's antigen remains unknown. Base qualities are missing; no much larger clone stands one base away. Ophthalmopathy patients had moderately to severely active disease, with a Clinical Activity Score of 3 or more, a NOSPECS grade of 4 or more, and a disease duration of less than 3 months. Patients with uncontrolled infections, other autoimmune diseases, pregnancy or lactation were excluded. Diagnoses relied on clinical symptoms, serum thyroxine and TRAb, thyroid ultrasound and orbital computed tomography. Ficoll-Paque density gradient centrifugation was used to isolate PBMCs from around 9.1 ml of fresh peripheral blood. Total RNA was extracted using Trizol reagent, and RNA quality was assessed on an Agilent 2100 Bioanalyzer. Measured from the cysteine to the phenylalanine, the CDR3 is 14 residues long. Only the CDR3 DNA stays, 42 bases, in frame from base 1. Per the germline V gene, MNHNS is the CDR1 and SASEGT is the CDR2. V is reduced by 2 bases and J by 1 base, leaving a spacing of 8 bases between them.

The TCR beta CDR3 regions were amplified from RNA transcripts. The TCR CDR3 was subjected to a first round of RT-PCR using the HTBI primer set and the Qiagen OneStep RT-PCR kit. A second multiplex PCR round built the libraries, followed by size selection and purification. Libraries were sequenced paired-end with 100 bp reads on an Illumina HiSeq2000. In the authors' own workflow: Raw data were processed with SOAPnuke, discarding reads with adapters, uncalled bases, mean Phred below 15, or no exact constant-primer or identifier match. COPE v1.2.5 was used to merge the high-quality paired reads, and each unique nucleotide sequence was defined as a clonotype. MiTCR v1.1 was used to align the clonotypes against IMGT TRBV, TRBD and TRBJ reference segments. Analysis was restricted to V-J combinations with a frequency above 0.0001, which covered just over 98% of repertoires. The TCS score was defined as the ratio of F50 (clonal expansion) to E x V (chaos), calculated using BLOSUM62-based TCRdist between CDR3 peptides within each V-J. Welch's t-statistics and random forest reduced around 520 V-J features to 13, which were used in a naive Bayes classifier (R e1071). The public reads were quality trimmed at Q25 with fastp and then assembled into clones with MiXCR by TCRdb, keeping productive beta chains. All rows with the same CDR3 protein become a single entry with the most common DNA and genes. The V and J calls, along with clone size, are taken from TCRdb and not from the paper's own processing. For this sample there are 330,000 or so distinct CDR3 sequences; 15% to 20% appear just once. Around 16% of the sample is held by the ten biggest clonotypes.

The clonotype comes from a woman in her thirties or forties with Graves' ophthalmopathy. Sequenced: blood. The chain employs TRBV6-1 and TRBJ2-5; D gene: possibly TRBD1, on 6 matching bases. This receptor has the CDR3 CASSENRVQETQYF. The DNA is TGTGCCAGCAGTGAAAACAGGGTCCAAGAGACCCAGTACTTC.